These 18 T cell receptor beta chains share one sample of origin, sequenced in a study of T-cell memory formation after mild COVID-19. From the 5' RACE reads, TCRdb called clonotypes with MiXCR, one entry per CDR3 protein. The sample includes 300,000 to 400,000 distinct CDR3 sequences, 25% to 30% of them seen just once. The sample taken for sequencing was PBMCs or a T cell subset sorted from them (not recorded which). These receptors were taken from an adult woman who had mild COVID-19 (a few samples of this study predate the infection). Cell type and time point are not known.

In its sample, this clonotype was seen a few times. Written as DNA, the CDR3 is TGTGCCACCAGTGGCCTCAGGGAGGGGAAGCAGTTCTTC. This codes for CATSGLREGKQFF. V is TRBV24-1 and J is TRBJ2-1; TRBD2 matches 7 bases. Germline V gene data show CDR1 as KGHDR and CDR2 as SFDVKD. Trimming took 5 bases from V and 11 from J; bases not matched to a gene: 8. The CDR3 runs to 13 residues.

The rearrangement joins TRBV18 to TRBJ2-1, with a possible D match to TRBD1 (6 bases). The germline V gene encodes CDR1 KGHSH and CDR2 LQKENI. Trimming took 3 bases from V and 6 from J, leaving 15 bases between them. The CDR3 is made up of 15 amino acids. The CDR3 loop is CASSPVQGQVNEQFF. The CDR3 nucleotides read TGTGCCAGCTCACCGGTTCAGGGGCAGGTCAATGAGCAGTTCTTC.

This clonotype was seen a few times. The rearrangement uses TRBV14 and TRBJ1-6; a possible D gene is TRBD1 (6 bases). CDR3 size: 14 residues. Germline-derived CDR1 and CDR2 are SGHDN and FVKESK. The V end was cut by 4 bases, the J end by 8 bases, with 12 bases between. The CDR3 bases are TGTGCCAGCAGCCCCCGGGACACCTATTCACCCCTCCACTTT. Encoded protein: CASSPRDTYSPLHF.

In its sample, this clonotype was seen a few times. The chain carries TRBV15 and TRBJ2-7; D unclear. The CDR3 spans 14 residues. Germline V gene sequence: CDR1 LNHNV, CDR2 YYDKDF (reference sequence). Trimming stripped 2 bases from V and 5 bases from J, with 13 bases between. The CDR3, as DNA: TGTGCCACCAGCAGAAGTGAAACGGCCCACGAGCAGTACTTC. Protein sequence: CATSRSETAHEQYF.

This clonotype showed up many times. This chain links TRBV3-1 with TRBJ2-1, with D possibly called TRBD1 or TRBD2 (5 bases each). The V and J ends lost 4 bases and 10 bases respectively, with 14 bases between them. The CDR3 runs 13 residues. CDR1 and CDR2 (germline): LGHDT, YNNKEL (reference sequence). The CDR3 sequence is CASSLGVGDEQFF. CDR3 DNA: TGTGCCAGCAGCCTGGGTGTCGGGGACGAGCAGTTCTTC.

This clonotype was seen a handful of times. V gene TRBV6-1 combines with J gene TRBJ1-1; D remains unclear. The CDR3 runs to 16 residues. Per the germline V gene, CDR1 is MNHNS and CDR2 is SASEGT. Trimming cost V 3 bases and J 1 base, with 15 bases left between them. The CDR3 is CASSDQPVGSNTEAFF. The CDR3 DNA follows: TGTGCCAGCAGTGATCAGCCAGTGGGGTCGAACACTGAAGCTTTCTTT.

This clonotype occurred a few times. The chain uses TRBV6-2 or TRBV6-3 and TRBJ2-1, with 8 bases fitting TRBD2. V trimming: 6 bases; J trimming: 0 bases; junction bases outside the gene matches: 4. The germline gives CDR1 MNHEY, CDR2 SVGEGT. This CDR3 has 15 residues. The CDR3 sequence is CASSKRGSSYNEQFF. The CDR3 nucleotides read TGTGCCAGCAGCAAGCGGGGGAGCTCCTACAATGAGCAGTTCTTC.

This rearrangement joins TRBV25-1 to TRBJ2-1, with D possibly being TRBD1 (6 bases). The germline CDR1 and CDR2 sequences are MGHDK and SYGVNS. This CDR3 comprises 12 residues. Trimming took off 3 bases at V and 14 bases at J, with 14 bases between the two ends. In nucleotides, the CDR3 is TGTGCCAGCAGTGACCCAGACAGGAGAGAGTTCTTC. Its translation: CASSDPDRREFF.

CDR3 sequence: CANKGPAGDTQYF. In DNA form, the CDR3 reads TGTGCCAACAAGGGACCTGCTGGAGATACGCAGTATTTT. V gene TRBV12-3 or TRBV12-4 combines with J gene TRBJ2-3; D tentatively fits TRBD1 or TRBD2 (5 bases each). V was shortened by 10 bases and J by 5 bases, with 16 bases between the two germline ends. This CDR3 contains 13 residues.

The chain links TRBV23-1 to TRBJ2-7; possibly TRBD2 for D (5 bases). TRBV23-1 is an ORF for which the function is uncertain. Trimming removed 8 bases from V and 6 bases from J, with 11 bases in between. The CDR3 runs to 11 residues. This CDR3 is CASSTAGEQYF. DNA of the CDR3: TGCGCCAGCTCGACTGCGGGCGAGCAGTACTTC.

This clonotype occurred a few times. The gene calls are TRBV7-2 and TRBJ1-5, with D tentatively TRBD1 (6 bases). Germline V gene data show CDR1 as SGHTA and CDR2 as FQGNSA. The V end was cut by 3 bases, the J end by 6 bases, with 15 bases between. The CDR3 is 15 residues long. CDR3 amino acids: CASSFDNGGSQPQHF. For the CDR3, the DNA is TGTGCCAGCAGCTTTGATAACGGGGGCTCTCAGCCCCAGCATTTT. The whole variable domain, filled in from reference TRBV7-2 and TRBJ1-5, reads GAGVSQSPSNKVTEKGKDVELRCDPISGHTALYWYRQSLGQGLEFLIYFQGNSAPDKSGLPSDRFSAERTGGSVSTLTIQRTQQEDSAVYLCASSFDNGGSQPQHFGDGTRLSIL.

For the CDR3, the DNA is TGTGCCAGCAGCTTAGGAATCGGAAACACAGATACGCAGTATTTT. It encodes CASSLGIGNTDTQYF. This chain connects TRBV7-2 to TRBJ2-3; D unclear. V shed 1 base and J shed 2 bases, with 10 bases lying between them. The CDR3 spans 15 residues. Germline V gene data show CDR1 as SGHTA and CDR2 as FQGNSA.

A few counts support this clonotype. The rearrangement joins TRBV7-2 to TRBJ2-2; TRBD2 might be the D (5 bases). CDR1 is SGHTA, CDR2 FQGNSA, per germline. CDR3 length equals 14 residues. With 8 bases removed from V and 3 bases from J, the gap between germline ends came to 13 bases. The DNA for the CDR3 is TGTGCCAGCTCCCCTCGCGGGTACACCGGGGAGCTGTTTTTT. It translates to CASSPRGYTGELFF.

The chain combines TRBV11-3 with TRBJ2-3; 9 positions match TRBD2. The CDR3 contains 18 residues. V lost 1 base and J lost 0; bases outside the gene matches: 8. Germline V gene sequence: CDR1 SGHNT, CDR2 YENEEA. CDR3 sequence reads: CASSLGRLAGTSTDTQYF. CDR3 DNA sequence: TGTGCCAGCAGCTTAGGACGGCTAGCGGGAACTAGCACAGATACGCAGTATTTT.

This clonotype was counted at least ten times. The CDR3 loop reads CASSLSTLDHLGQYF. DNA of the CDR3: TGTGCCAGCAGCTTAAGTACGCTGGATCACCTTGGGCAGTATTTT. The rearrangement uses TRBV7-9 and TRBJ2-3; D is ambiguous. In germline, CDR1 is SEHNR, CDR2 FQNEAQ (reference sequence). Trimming shortened V by 2 bases and J by 11 bases, and 20 bases separated the two germline ends. The CDR3 length is 15 residues.

The genes are TRBV6-2 or TRBV6-3 and TRBJ2-7; D is undetermined. The germline gives CDR1 MNHEY, CDR2 SVGEGT. V lost 5 bases, J lost 5 bases, and 10 bases lay in between. The CDR3 is 12 amino acids. The CDR3 sequence is CASSTGLNEQYF. CDR3 DNA sequence: TGTGCCAGCAGTACCGGATTGAACGAGCAGTACTTC.

This clonotype showed up many times. This chain joins TRBV10-3 and TRBJ2-7; 12 bases align to TRBD2. CDR3 length equals 14 residues. The trim removed 3 bases at V and 6 bases at J, leaving 3 bases unmatched. Germline CDR1 ENHRY, CDR2 SYGVKD. CDR3 amino acids: CAISDSSGRAEQYF. In DNA form, the CDR3 reads TGTGCCATCAGTGATTCTAGCGGGAGGGCCGAGCAGTACTTC.

This clonotype has only a few counts. The chain carries TRBV2 and TRBJ1-3, with 7 nucleotides matching TRBD1. V shed 6 bases, J shed 0 bases, and the junction held 5 bases outside the gene matches. The germline V gene encodes CDR1 SNHLY and CDR2 FYNNEI. This CDR3 has 15 residues. The CDR3 sequence is CASSLGQSSGNTIYF. CDR3 nucleotide sequence: TGTGCCAGCAGCTTGGGACAGAGCTCTGGAAACACCATATATTTT.